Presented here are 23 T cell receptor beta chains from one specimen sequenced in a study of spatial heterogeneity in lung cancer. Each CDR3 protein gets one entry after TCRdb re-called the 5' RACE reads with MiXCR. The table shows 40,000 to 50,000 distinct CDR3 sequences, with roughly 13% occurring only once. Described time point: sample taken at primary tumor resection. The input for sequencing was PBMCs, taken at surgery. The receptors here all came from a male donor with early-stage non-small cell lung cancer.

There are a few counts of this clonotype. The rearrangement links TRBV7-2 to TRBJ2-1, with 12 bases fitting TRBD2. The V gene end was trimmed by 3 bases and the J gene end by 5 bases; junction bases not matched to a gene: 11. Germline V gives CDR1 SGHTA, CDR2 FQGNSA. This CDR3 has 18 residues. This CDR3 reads CASSFVASGGARHNEQFF. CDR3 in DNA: TGTGCCAGCAGCTTTGTCGCTAGCGGGGGGGCAAGGCACAATGAGCAGTTCTTC.

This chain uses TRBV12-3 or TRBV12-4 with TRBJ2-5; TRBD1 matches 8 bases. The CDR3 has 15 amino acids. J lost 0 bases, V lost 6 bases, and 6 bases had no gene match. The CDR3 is CASRLTGGNQETQYF. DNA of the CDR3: TGTGCCAGCAGACTAACAGGGGGGAACCAAGAGACCCAGTACTTC.

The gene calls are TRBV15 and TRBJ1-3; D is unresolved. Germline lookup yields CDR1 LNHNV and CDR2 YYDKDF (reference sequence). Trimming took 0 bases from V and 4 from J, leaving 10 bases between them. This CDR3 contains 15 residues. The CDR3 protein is CATSRERQAGNTIYF. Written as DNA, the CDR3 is TGTGCCACCAGCAGAGAACGGCAGGCGGGAAACACCATATATTTT.

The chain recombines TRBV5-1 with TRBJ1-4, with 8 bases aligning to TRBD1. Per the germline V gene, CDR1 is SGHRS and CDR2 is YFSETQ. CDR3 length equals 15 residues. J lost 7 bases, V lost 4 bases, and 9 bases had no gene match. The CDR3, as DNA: TGCGCCAGCAGCGATGGGACAGGCCGAGGTGAAAAACTGTTTTTT. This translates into CASSDGTGRGEKLFF.

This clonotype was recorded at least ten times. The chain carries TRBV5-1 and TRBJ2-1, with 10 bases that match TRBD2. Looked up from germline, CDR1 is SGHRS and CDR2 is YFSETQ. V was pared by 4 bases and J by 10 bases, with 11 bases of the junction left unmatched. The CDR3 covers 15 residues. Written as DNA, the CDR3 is TGCGCCAGCAGCCTCAGCGGGAGGGGGACGTGGGAGCAGTTCTTC. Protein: CASSLSGRGTWEQFF.

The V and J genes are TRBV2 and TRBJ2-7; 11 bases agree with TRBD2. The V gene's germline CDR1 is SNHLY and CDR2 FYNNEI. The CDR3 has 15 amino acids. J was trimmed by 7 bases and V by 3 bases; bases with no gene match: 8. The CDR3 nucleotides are TGTGCCAGCAGTGAGAGTAGCGGGAGGGTCAGTGAGCAGTACTTC. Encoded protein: CASSESSGRVSEQYF.

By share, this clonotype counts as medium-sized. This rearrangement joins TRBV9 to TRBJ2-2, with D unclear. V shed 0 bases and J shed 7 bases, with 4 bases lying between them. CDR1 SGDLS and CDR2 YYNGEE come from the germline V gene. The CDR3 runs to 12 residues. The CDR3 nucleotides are TGTGCCAGCAGCGTAGCCGGCGGGGAGCTGTTTTTT. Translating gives CASSVAGGELFF.

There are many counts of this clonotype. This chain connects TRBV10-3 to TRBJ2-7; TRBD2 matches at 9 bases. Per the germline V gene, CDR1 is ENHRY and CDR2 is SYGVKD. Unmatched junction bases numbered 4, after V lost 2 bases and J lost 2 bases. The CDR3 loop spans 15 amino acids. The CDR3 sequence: CAISEPSGRPYEQYF. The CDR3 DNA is TGTGCCATCAGTGAGCCAAGCGGGAGGCCCTACGAGCAGTACTTC.

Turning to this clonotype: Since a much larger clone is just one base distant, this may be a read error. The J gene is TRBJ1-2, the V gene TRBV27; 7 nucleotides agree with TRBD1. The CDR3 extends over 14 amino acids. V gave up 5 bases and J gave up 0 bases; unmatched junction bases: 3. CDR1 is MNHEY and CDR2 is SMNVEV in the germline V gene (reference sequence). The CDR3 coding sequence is TGTGCCAGCAGTACACAGGGGACTAACTATGGCTACACCTTC. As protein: CASSTQGTNYGYTF.

As DNA, the CDR3 is TGCAGCGTTTCCCCAGGGCCCTACAATGAGCAGTTCTTC. Translation: CSVSPGPYNEQFF. The chain employs TRBV29-1 and TRBJ2-1, with a possible D match to TRBD1 (5 bases). This CDR3 is built from 13 residues. Germline CDR1 and CDR2: SQVTM and ANQGSEA. V shed 5 bases and J shed 2 bases, with 10 bases lying between them.

This CDR3 reads CAISEVTSGRQETQYF. The CDR3 DNA follows: TGTGCCATCAGTGAGGTGACTAGCGGGAGGCAAGAGACCCAGTACTTC. The chain couples TRBV10-3 to TRBJ2-5; 13 bases line up with TRBD2. V shed 2 bases, J shed 2 bases, and the junction held 2 bases outside the gene matches. CDR1 is ENHRY, CDR2 SYGVKD, per germline. The CDR3 totals 16 residues.

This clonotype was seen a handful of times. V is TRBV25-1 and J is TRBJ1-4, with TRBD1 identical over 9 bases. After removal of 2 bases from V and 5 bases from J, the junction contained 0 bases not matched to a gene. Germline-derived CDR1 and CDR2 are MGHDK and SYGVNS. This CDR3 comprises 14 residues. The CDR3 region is CASSEGTGNEKLFF. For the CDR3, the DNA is TGTGCCAGCAGTGAAGGGACAGGGAATGAAAAACTGTTTTTT. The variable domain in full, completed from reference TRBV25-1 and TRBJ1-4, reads EADIYQTPRYLVIGTGKKITLECSQTMGHDKMYWYQQDPGMELHLIHYSYGVNSTEKGDLSSESTVSRIRTEHFPLTLESARPSHTSQYLCASSEGTGNEKLFFGSGTQLSVL.

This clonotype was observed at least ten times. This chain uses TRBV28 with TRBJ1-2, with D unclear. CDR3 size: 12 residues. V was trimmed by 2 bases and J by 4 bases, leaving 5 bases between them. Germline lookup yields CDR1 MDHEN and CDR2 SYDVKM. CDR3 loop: CASSLRLYGYTF. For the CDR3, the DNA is TGTGCCAGCAGTTTACGTCTCTATGGCTACACCTTC.

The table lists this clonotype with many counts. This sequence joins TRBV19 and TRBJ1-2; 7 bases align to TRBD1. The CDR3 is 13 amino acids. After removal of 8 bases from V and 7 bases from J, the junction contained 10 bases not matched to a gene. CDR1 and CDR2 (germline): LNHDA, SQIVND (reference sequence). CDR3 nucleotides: TGTGCCAGTCTCGGGACAGCCTTACCTGGCTACACCTTC. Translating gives CASLGTALPGYTF.

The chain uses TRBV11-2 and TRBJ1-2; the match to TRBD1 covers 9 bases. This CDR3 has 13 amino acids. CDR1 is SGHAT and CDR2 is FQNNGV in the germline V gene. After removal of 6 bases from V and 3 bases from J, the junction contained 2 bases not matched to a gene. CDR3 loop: CASRDRGHYGYTF. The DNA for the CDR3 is TGTGCCAGCAGGGACAGGGGACACTATGGCTACACCTTC.

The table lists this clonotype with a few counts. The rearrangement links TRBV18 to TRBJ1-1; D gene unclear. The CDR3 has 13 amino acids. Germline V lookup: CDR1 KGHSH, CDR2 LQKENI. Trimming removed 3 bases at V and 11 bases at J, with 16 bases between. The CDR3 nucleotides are TGTGCCAGCTCACCTCGGGAGGTGGCGGGTGCTTTCTTT. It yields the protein CASSPREVAGAFF.

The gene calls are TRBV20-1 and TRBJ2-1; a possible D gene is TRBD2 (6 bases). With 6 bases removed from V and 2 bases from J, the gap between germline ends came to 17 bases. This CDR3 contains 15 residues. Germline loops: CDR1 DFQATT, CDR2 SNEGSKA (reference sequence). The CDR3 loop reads CSAPKAGLPYNEQFF. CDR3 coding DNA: TGCAGTGCCCCTAAAGCGGGTCTCCCCTACAATGAGCAGTTCTTC.

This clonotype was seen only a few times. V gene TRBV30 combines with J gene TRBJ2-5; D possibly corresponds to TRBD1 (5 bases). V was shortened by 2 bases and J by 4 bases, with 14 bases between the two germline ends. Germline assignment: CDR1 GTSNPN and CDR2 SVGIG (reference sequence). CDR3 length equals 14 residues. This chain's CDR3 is CAWSTGQGLETQYF. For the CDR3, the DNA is TGTGCCTGGAGTACCGGACAAGGCCTAGAGACCCAGTACTTC. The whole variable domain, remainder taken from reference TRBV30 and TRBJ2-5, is SQTIHQWPATLVQPVGSPLSLECTVEGTSNPNLYWYRQAAGRGLQLLFYSVGIGQISSEVPQNLSASRPQDRQFILSSKKLLLSDSGFYLCAWSTGQGLETQYFGPGTRLLVL.

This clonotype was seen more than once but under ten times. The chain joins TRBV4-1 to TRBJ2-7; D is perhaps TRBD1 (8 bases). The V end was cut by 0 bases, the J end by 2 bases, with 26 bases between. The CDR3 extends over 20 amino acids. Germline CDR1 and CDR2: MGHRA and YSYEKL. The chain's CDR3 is CASSQDHGPGQVGGTYEQYF. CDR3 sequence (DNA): TGCGCCAGCAGCCAAGACCATGGGCCGGGACAGGTGGGGGGGACCTACGAGCAGTACTTC.

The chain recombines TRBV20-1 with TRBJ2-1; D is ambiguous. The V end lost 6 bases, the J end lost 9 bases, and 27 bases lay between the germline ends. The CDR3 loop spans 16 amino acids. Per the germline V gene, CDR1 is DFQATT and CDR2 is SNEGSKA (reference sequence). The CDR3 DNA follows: TGCAGTGCCACCCAGCCATTCTCCGGGTCCGTAGGTGAGCAGTTCTTC. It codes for CSATQPFSGSVGEQFF.

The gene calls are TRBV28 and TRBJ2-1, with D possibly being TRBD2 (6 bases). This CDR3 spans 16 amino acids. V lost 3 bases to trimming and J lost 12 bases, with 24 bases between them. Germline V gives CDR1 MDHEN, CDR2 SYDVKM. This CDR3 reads CASSLESGPKYLVQFF. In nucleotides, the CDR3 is TGTGCCAGCAGTTTGGAGAGCGGGCCTAAGTATCTGGTGCAGTTCTTC. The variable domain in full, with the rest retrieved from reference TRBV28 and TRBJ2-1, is DVKVTQSSRYLVKRTGEKVFLECVQDMDHENMFWYRQDPGLGLRLIYFSYDVKMKEKGDIPEGYSVSREKKERFSLILESASTNQTSMYLCASSLESGPKYLVQFFGPGTRLTVL.

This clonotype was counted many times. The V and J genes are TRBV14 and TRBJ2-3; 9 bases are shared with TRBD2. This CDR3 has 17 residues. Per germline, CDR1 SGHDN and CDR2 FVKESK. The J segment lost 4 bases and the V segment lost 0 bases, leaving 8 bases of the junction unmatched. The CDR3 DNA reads TGTGCCAGCAGCCAAGAGCGGCTAGCGGGATCCCCAGATACGCAGTATTTT. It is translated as CASSQERLAGSPDTQYF. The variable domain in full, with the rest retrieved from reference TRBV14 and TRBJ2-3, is EAGVTQFPSHSVIEKGQTVTLRCDPISGHDNLYWYRRVMGKEIKFLLHFVKESKQDESGMPNNRFLAERTGGTYSTLKVQPAELEDSGVYFCASSQERLAGSPDTQYFGPGTRLTVL.

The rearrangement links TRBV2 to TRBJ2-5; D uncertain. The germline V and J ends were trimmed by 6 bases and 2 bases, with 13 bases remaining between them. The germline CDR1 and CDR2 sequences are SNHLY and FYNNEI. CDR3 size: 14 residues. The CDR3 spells CASRGRNGQETQYF. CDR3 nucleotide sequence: TGTGCCAGCAGGGGCCGGAACGGACAAGAGACCCAGTACTTC.